Sequencing of this T cell receptor (beta chain) was carried out in a study of CD4 T cells in relation to SARS-CoV-2 and coronaviruses. At the level of the study: The HLA restriction of the shared crossreactive spike epitopes was mapped. Points from the study as a whole: SARS-CoV-2-driven expansion was significantly weaker in crossreactive than monoreactive clones.

This CDR3 spans 16 amino acids. V shed 5 bases and J shed 9 bases, with 20 bases lying between them. Looked up from germline, CDR1 is MGHRA and CDR2 is YSYEKL. This clone has just one count. The antigen is unknown. Here immunoSEQ multiplex PCR was the method, and the copy in TCRdb shows in-frame clones only, minus some. This sample has 25,000 to 30,000 clones, with 60% to 85% found just once. Unexposed donor CD4+ T cells date from about 2010-2019, before the COVID-19 pandemic. The cells were cultured for approximately ten days before CD4+ T cells were isolated. Sequenced sample: CD4+ T cells from PBMCs, cultured in vitro. The TCR originated in a human donor in good health. J is TRBJ1-6 and V is TRBV4-1; TRBD1 is a possible D gene (6 bases). Here the CDR3 DNA reads TGCGCCAGCAGCGCCCGGGCCCCAGGGGATAGTTCACCCCTCCACTTT. Translating it yields CASSARAPGDSSPLHF.